A selection of T cell receptor beta chains follows, all from one sample in a study of blood T cells in healthy people across ages. TCRdb redid the calling of the 5' RACE reads with MiXCR, one entry per CDR3 protein. The repertoire includes 850,000 or so distinct CDR3 sequences, around 26% of them detected once, and roughly a sixth sits in the top ten. The source material was blood. Receptors originate from a woman of 80 years or more in good health. The conserved cysteine and the conserved F or W are not part of the CDR3 here. Rows give clone size only sometimes, using once, few, many, or a class for an expanded clone.

abundance	v_gene	CDR3aa
few	TRBV3-1	ASSVRREFSCNEQF
once	TRBV20-1	SAREGTANEAF
-	TRBV28	ASSSGGAKNTQY
-	TRBV7-6	ASSLGGTKSTGGLF
many	TRBV5-1	ASSRGRRSYNEQF
few	TRBV20-1	SARDGSATNTGELF
many	TRBV20-1	SAGRGGGFITNEQF
few	TRBV30	ACPPGAVNTEAF
few	TRBV6-5	ASTTGTLRTDTQY
few	TRBV3-1	ASSQGGRNSPLH
many	TRBV7-6	ASSFGPDGTNSPLH
-	TRBV6-2/TRBV6-3	ASSYSGRNNQPQH
-	TRBV2	ASSESLNEQF
many	TRBV20-1	SARDRRDSNEQF
few	TRBV7-2	ASSLEAPGSGGAGEAQY
few	TRBV7-8	ASSLAPVRETQY
-	TRBV6-6	ASSNPGQGLLAF
-	TRBV10-3	AISESGTSNQPQH
-	TRBV7-2	ASSTDRDLSRAQY
-	TRBV20-1	SAEGRHLSTNTGELF
many	TRBV6-6	ASSYSRTVEKLF
-	TRBV12-3/TRBV12-4	ASSRLAGSADTQY
many	TRBV10-3	AISDGGGATDTQY
-	TRBV7-2	ASSPLSGQFQPQH
many	TRBV20-1	SAGQGIQNGYT
many	TRBV27	ASSYRELGTEAF
-	TRBV7-2	ASSLGREGPRTGTQY
few	TRBV29-1	SVEDGGVLNTEAF
-	TRBV20-1	SAFGQQKLF
-	TRBV24-1	ATSEPGPLGNEQF
-	TRBV7-8	ASSLAFDRKSSPLH
-	TRBV21-1	ASSKVLRLAGQHTGELF
few	TRBV20-1	SARTSGRTYEQY
many	TRBV3-1	ASSPSWGAEVHGYT
-	TRBV10-2	ASSESGGKGTNEKLF
many	TRBV20-1	SAVNLQNLNQPQH
many	TRBV7-9	ASSPPSNNEQF